These T cell receptor beta chains were read from a single sample in a study of a mutant IDH1 vaccine in newly diagnosed glioma. Antigens for these TCRs are unknown. TCRdb keeps only in-frame clones here, not all; method: immunoSEQ multiplex PCR. This sample has about 60,000 clones, with around four fifths found just once. The starting material was PBMCs, obtained from a glioma patient whose treatment included an IDH1 peptide vaccine. The source is a man in his thirties or forties with glioma. Both conserved end residues are part of each CDR3. D genes are given only for firm matches.

J gene	D gene	V gene	CDR3 protein	CDR3 DNA
TRBJ2-7	.	TRBV5-1	CASTQLDRGSYEQYF	TGCGCCAGCACCCAACTGGACAGAGGGTCCTACGAGCAGTACTTC
TRBJ1-5	.	TRBV10-3	CAISESTGYQPQHF	TGTGCCATCAGTGAGTCGACTGGTTATCAGCCCCAGCATTTT
TRBJ1-5	.	TRBV19	CASRLWDKQPQHF	TGTGCCAGTAGATTGTGGGACAAACAGCCCCAGCATTTT
TRBJ2-2	.	TRBV9	CASSLITGELFF	TGTGCCAGCAGCCTCATCACCGGGGAGCTGTTTTTT
TRBJ1-3	.	TRBV4-1	CASSQGWIEISGNTIYF	TGCGCCAGCAGCCAAGGTTGGATAGAGATCTCTGGAAACACCATATATTTT
TRBJ1-2	TRBD1	TRBV10-3	CAGGQGPNYGYTF	TGTGCCGGGGGACAGGGCCCGAACTATGGCTACACCTTC
TRBJ2-7	.	TRBV25-1	CASSATGGSSSYEQYF	TGTGCCAGCAGTGCCACCGGGGGCTCAAGCTCCTACGAGCAGTACTTC
TRBJ2-3	.	TRBV4-2	CASSQEWGGAGTDTQYF	TGTGCCAGCAGCCAAGAATGGGGGGGCGCGGGCACAGATACGCAGTATTTT
TRBJ2-1	TRBD2	TRBV6-1	CASSEWGLVYNEQFF	TGTGCCAGCAGTGAGTGGGGACTAGTCTACAATGAGCAGTTCTTC
TRBJ1-6	.	TRBV5-8	CASSLRQGITLHF	TGTGCCAGCAGCCTAAGGCAGGGAATCACCCTCCACTTT